These T cell receptor beta chains were read from a single sample in a study of cytomegalovirus exposure and HLA in healthy donors. TCRdb's table, derived via immunoSEQ multiplex PCR, lists solely in-frame clones and lacks some. In the table there are about 190,000 clones, 80% to 85% of which are singletons. The material sequenced was PBMCs. These receptors all come from a woman in her 30s in good health and CMV-seronegative. Both conserved end residues are part of each CDR3. A D gene is named only where the DNA matches it firmly. The size entry is marked missing in some rows and otherwise reads once, few, many or a size class.

v_call	d_call	j_call	clone_size	cdr3_nt	cdr3_aa
TRBV25-1	NA	TRBJ2-4	NA	TGTGCCAGCGCTACAGTGTCCAAAAACAGTCAGTACTTC	CASATVSKNSQYF
TRBV11-2	NA	TRBJ1-2	NA	TGTGCCAGCAGCATAACTCAGGGTCATGGCTACACCTTC	CASSITQGHGYTF
TRBV4-1	TRBD2	TRBJ2-7	NA	TGCGCCAGCAGCCAAGATGCGGGGGACTACGAGCAGTACTTC	CASSQDAGDYEQYF
TRBV28	TRBD1	TRBJ1-4	NA	TGTGCCAGCAGTACCGGGACAGAACGGGAAAAACTGTTTTTT	CASSTGTEREKLFF
TRBV2	TRBD2	TRBJ2-5	NA	TGTGCCAGCAGTGCTGGGGCTAGCGGACAAGAGACCCAGTACTTC	CASSAGASGQETQYF
TRBV5-1	NA	TRBJ1-2	NA	TGCGCCAGCAGCTCCGGACAGTTGACAAACTATGGCTACACCTTC	CASSSGQLTNYGYTF
TRBV18	TRBD1	TRBJ2-3	NA	TGTGCCAGCTCACTCGGACAGGGGGCAGATACGCAGTATTTT	CASSLGQGADTQYF
TRBV27	TRBD1	TRBJ2-5	NA	TGTGCCAGCACCCCCCGAGGGGGACAGCAAGAGACCCAGTACTTC	CASTPRGGQQETQYF
TRBV6-1	NA	TRBJ1-5	NA	TGTGCCAGCAGTGAAGACGGGTGGAGGCCCCAGCATTTT	CASSEDGWRPQHF
TRBV7-9	NA	TRBJ2-7	NA	TGTGCCAGCAGCTTAGGACTCCCTGGGGAGCAGTACTTC	CASSLGLPGEQYF
TRBV4-1	NA	TRBJ1-2	NA	TGCGCCAGCAGCCAAGAACCCGCCGGGAGGGTGGTTGGCTACACCTTC	CASSQEPAGRVVGYTF
TRBV4-3	NA	TRBJ2-7	NA	TGCGCCAGCAGCCAAGTTTTTCCCCAGGACGAGCAGTACTTC	CASSQVFPQDEQYF
TRBV5-1	NA	TRBJ2-2	NA	TGCGCCAGCAGCTCTCGGACTGGCACCGGGGAGCTGTTTTTT	CASSSRTGTGELFF
TRBV6-1	TRBD2	TRBJ2-5	NA	TGTGCCAGCATAGCGGGGGGGGAGACCCAGTACTTC	CASIAGGETQYF
TRBV27	TRBD2	TRBJ2-7	NA	TGTGCCAGCAGTACCCCCGGGACTAGGGGAACCTACGAGCAGTACTTC	CASSTPGTRGTYEQYF
TRBV6-4	TRBD2	TRBJ2-5	NA	TGTGCCAGCACCCCGGGACTAGATCTAGGGACCCAGTACTTC	CASTPGLDLGTQYF
TRBV29-1	TRBD1	TRBJ2-7	NA	TGCAGCGTTGACGGACAGGGGAAAGATTTCGAGCAGTACTTC	CSVDGQGKDFEQYF
TRBV7-2	TRBD2	TRBJ2-6	NA	TGTGCCAGCAGCTTTCGGGGGGCTGGGGCCAACGTCCTGACTTTC	CASSFRGAGANVLTF
TRBV28	TRBD1	TRBJ2-5	NA	TGTGCCAGCAGGTCGGGACAGGGGAGCCGGGAGACCCAGTACTTC	CASRSGQGSRETQYF
TRBV25-1	NA	TRBJ1-5	NA	TGTGCCAGCAGTGATGGGCGGAGGGTGAGCAATCAGCCCCAGCATTTT	CASSDGRRVSNQPQHF
TRBV19	NA	TRBJ2-1	NA	TGTGCCAGCAAAGACAGGCACAATGAGCAGTTCTTC	CASKDRHNEQFF
TRBV9	TRBD1	TRBJ1-4	NA	TGTGCCAGCAGCGCCCCAGGACAGGGGTCGGGGGAAAAACTGTTTTTT	CASSAPGQGSGEKLFF
TRBV27	NA	TRBJ1-4	NA	TGTGCCAGCGGTTTTATCGCTAATGAAAAACTGTTTTTT	CASGFIANEKLFF
TRBV27	TRBD1	TRBJ1-5	NA	TGTGCCAGCAGCCCGACAGGGGCCATAGGGCAGCCCCAGCATTTT	CASSPTGAIGQPQHF
TRBV14	TRBD1	TRBJ2-7	once	TGTGCCTCACGACAGGGCTACGAGCAGTACTTC	CASRQGYEQYF
TRBV5-1	TRBD2	TRBJ2-1	NA	TGCGCCAGCAGTATGACGGGCGCGGCGGGGGGGCCAGGGTACAATGAGCAGTTCTTC	CASSMTGAAGGPGYNEQFF
TRBV9	TRBD1	TRBJ1-3	NA	TGTGCCAGCAGCGTAGGGACAGGGGGAAACTCCATATATTTT	CASSVGTGGNSIYF
TRBV10-1	NA	TRBJ2-3	once	TGCGCCAGCAGCAGTACTCTTACAGAAACTAGCACAGATACGCAGTATTTT	CASSSTLTETSTDTQYF
TRBV18	TRBD1	TRBJ1-2	NA	TGTGCCAGCTCCCACCGGGACAGGATCTATGGCTACACCTTC	CASSHRDRIYGYTF
TRBV27	TRBD2	TRBJ2-1	NA	TGTGCCAGCAGTCCTCACCGGGGGGGAAGTGCCTACAATGAGCAGTTCTTC	CASSPHRGGSAYNEQFF
TRBV6-1	NA	TRBJ2-3	NA	TGTGCCAGCAGAACAATCACAGATACGCAGTATTTT	CASRTITDTQYF
TRBV27	TRBD2	TRBJ2-3	NA	TGTGCCAGCAGTTTTAAAGCGGGAGGCACAGATACGCAGTATTTT	CASSFKAGGTDTQYF
TRBV7-3	TRBD2	TRBJ2-2	NA	TGTGCCAGCAGCGTGGGGACTAGAGAGACCGGGGAGCTGTTTTTT	CASSVGTRETGELFF
TRBV7-8	TRBD2	TRBJ2-1	NA	TGTGCCAGCAGCCTCTCCTCACCGGGACTAGCCAAGTACAATGAGCAGTTCTTC	CASSLSSPGLAKYNEQFF
TRBV7-2	NA	TRBJ2-4	NA	TGTGCCAGCAGCAAAGACCCAGGGGGGAACAGTCAGTACTTC	CASSKDPGGNSQYF
TRBV11-2	TRBD1	TRBJ1-6	NA	TGTGCCAGCAGGAGACGGAAGGGACAGGGAGAGGATTCACCCCTCCACTTT	CASRRRKGQGEDSPLHF
TRBV9	TRBD1	TRBJ1-2	NA	TGTGCCAGCAGCGTAGCCCCGGGACAGGCAACTATTGGCTACACCTTC	CASSVAPGQATIGYTF
TRBV6-5	NA	TRBJ2-2	few	TGTGCCAGCAAATCGGGACCCACCGGGGGGCTGTTTTTT	CASKSGPTGGLFF